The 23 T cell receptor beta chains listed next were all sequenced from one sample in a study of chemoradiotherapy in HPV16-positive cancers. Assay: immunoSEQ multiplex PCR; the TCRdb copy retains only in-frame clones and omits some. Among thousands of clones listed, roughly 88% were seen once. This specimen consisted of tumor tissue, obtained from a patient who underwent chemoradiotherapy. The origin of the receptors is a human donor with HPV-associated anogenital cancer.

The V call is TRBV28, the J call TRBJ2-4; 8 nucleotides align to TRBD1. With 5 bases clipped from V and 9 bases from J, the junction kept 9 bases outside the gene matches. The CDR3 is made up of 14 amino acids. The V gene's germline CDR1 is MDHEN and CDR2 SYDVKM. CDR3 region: CASSPGQGHSIQYF. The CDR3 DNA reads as TGTGCCAGCAGTCCCGGACAGGGTCATAGCATTCAGTACTTC.

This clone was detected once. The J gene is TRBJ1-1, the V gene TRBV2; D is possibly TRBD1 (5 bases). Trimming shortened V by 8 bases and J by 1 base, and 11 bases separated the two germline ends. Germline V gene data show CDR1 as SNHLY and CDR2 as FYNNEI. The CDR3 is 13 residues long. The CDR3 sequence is CASSQESNTEAFF. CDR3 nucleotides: TGTGCCAGCTCACAGGAATCGAACACTGAAGCTTTCTTT.

CDR3: CASSLEPGHLAEAFF. CDR3 in DNA: TGTGCCAGCAGCTTAGAGCCGGGACATCTAGCTGAAGCTTTCTTT. This chain joins TRBV11-2 and TRBJ1-1; D is perhaps TRBD1 (6 bases). The V gene lost 0 bases and the J gene lost 6 bases, with 14 bases spanning the gap. The V gene's germline CDR1 is SGHAT and CDR2 FQNNGV. This CDR3 is 15 amino acids long.

The CDR3 reads CASSPGQGEVKTQYF. CDR3 coding DNA: TGTGCCAGCAGCCCGGGACAGGGGGAGGTTAAGACCCAGTACTTC. This chain links TRBV4-2 with TRBJ2-5, with 11 bases that match TRBD1. J lost 6 bases, V lost 4 bases, and 7 bases had no gene match. The CDR3 runs to 15 residues. Per the germline V gene, CDR1 is LGHNA and CDR2 is YNFKEQ.

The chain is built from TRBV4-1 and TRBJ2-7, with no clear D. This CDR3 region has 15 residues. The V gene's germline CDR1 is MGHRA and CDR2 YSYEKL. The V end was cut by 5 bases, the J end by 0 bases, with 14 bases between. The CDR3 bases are TGCGCCAGCAGCTACAATCCCGAAAGCTCCTACGAGCAGTACTTC. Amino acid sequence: CASSYNPESSYEQYF.

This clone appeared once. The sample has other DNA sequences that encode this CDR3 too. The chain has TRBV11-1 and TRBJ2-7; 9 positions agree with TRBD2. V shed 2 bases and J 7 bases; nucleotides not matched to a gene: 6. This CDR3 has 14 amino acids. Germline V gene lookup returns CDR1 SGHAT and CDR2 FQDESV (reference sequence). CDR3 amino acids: CASSLSSGNEEQYF. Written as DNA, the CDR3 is TGTGCCAGCAGCTTATCTAGCGGGAATGAGGAGCAGTACTTC. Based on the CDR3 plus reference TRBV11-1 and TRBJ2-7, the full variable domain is EAEVAQSPRYKITEKSQAVAFWCDPISGHATLYWYRQILGQGPELLVQFQDESVVDDSQLPKDRFSAERLKGVDSTLKIQPAELGDSAMYLCASSLSSGNEEQYFGPGTRLTVT.

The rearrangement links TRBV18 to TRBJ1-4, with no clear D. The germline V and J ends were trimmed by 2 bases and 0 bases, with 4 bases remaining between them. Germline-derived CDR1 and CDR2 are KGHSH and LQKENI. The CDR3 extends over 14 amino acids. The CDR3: CASSPDPTNEKLFF. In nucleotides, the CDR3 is TGTGCCAGCTCACCAGATCCAACTAATGAAAAACTGTTTTTT.

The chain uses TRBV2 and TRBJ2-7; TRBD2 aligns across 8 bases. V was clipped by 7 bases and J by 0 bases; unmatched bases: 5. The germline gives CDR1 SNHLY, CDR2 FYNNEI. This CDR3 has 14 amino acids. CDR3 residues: CASTSSGISYEQYF. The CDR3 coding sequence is TGTGCCAGCACCAGTAGCGGGATCTCCTACGAGCAGTACTTC.

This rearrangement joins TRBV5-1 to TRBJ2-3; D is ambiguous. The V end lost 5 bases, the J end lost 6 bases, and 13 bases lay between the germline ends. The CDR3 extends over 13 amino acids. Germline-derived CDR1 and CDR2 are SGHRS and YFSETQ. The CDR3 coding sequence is TGCGCCAGCAGTTATACCCTGGGGGATACGCAGTATTTT. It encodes CASSYTLGDTQYF.

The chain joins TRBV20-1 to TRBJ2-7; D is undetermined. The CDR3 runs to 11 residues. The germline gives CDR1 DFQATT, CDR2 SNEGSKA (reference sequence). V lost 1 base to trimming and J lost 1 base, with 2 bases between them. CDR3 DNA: TGCAGTGCTAGAGGATCCTACGAGCAGTACTTC. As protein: CSARGSYEQYF.

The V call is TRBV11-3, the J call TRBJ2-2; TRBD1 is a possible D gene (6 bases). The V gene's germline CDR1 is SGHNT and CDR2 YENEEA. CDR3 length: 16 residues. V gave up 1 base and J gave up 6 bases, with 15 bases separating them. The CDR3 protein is CASSLASQGIAGELFF. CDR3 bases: TGTGCCAGCAGCTTAGCGAGTCAGGGGATCGCCGGGGAGCTGTTTTTT.

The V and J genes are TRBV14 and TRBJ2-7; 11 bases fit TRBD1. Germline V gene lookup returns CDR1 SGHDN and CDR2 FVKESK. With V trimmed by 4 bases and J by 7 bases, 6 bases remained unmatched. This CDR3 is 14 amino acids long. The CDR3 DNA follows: TGTGCCAGCAGCCCGGACAGGGGGCTAGGTGAGCAGTACTTC. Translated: CASSPDRGLGEQYF.

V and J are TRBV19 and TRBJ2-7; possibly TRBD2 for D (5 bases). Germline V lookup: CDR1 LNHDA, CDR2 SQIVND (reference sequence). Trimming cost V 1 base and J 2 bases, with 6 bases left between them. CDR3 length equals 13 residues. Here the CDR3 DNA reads TGTGCCAGTAGTATAGCTAGCCCCTACGAGCAGTACTTC. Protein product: CASSIASPYEQYF.

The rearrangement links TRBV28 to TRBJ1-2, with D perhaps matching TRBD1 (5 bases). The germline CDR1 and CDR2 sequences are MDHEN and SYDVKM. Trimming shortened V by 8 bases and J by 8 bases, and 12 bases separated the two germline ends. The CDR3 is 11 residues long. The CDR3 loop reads CASDSSYGYTF. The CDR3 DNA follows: TGTGCCAGCGACAGCAGCTACGGCTACACCTTC.

The CDR3 spells CASSLVSGNWGNTEAFF. CDR3 sequence (DNA): TGTGCCAGCAGCTTAGTATCGGGGAATTGGGGGAACACTGAAGCTTTCTTT. The chain uses TRBV7-2 and TRBJ1-1; D is unclear. This CDR3 contains 17 residues. CDR1 is SGHTA, CDR2 FQGNSA, per germline. Trimming removed 1 base at V and 1 base at J, with 16 bases between.

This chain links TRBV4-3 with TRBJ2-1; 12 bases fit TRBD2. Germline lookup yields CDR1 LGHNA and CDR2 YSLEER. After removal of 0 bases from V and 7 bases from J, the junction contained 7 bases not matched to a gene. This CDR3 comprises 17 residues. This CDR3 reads CASSQDPGLAGMNEQFF. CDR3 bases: TGCGCCAGCAGCCAAGATCCAGGACTAGCGGGGATGAATGAGCAGTTCTTC.

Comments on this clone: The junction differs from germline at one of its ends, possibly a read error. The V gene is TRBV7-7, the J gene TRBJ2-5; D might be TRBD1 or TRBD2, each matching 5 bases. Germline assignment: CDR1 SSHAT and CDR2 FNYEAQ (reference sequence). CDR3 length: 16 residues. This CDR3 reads CASSKMGQGPQETQYF. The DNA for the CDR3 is TGTGCTAGCAGCAAAATGGGTCAGGGACCCCAAGAGACCCAGTACTTC.

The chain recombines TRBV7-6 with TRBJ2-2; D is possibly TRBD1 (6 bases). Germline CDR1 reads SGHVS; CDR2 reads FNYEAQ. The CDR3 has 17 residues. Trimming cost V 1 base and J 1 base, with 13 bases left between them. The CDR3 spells CASSLGGGVGNTGELFF. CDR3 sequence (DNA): TGTGCCAGCAGCTTAGGAGGGGGAGTGGGGAACACCGGGGAGCTGTTTTTT.

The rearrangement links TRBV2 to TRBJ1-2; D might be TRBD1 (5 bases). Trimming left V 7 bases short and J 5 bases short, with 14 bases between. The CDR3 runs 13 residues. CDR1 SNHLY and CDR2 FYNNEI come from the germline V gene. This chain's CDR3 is CASTQGDWYGYTF. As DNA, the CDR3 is TGTGCCAGCACTCAAGGGGATTGGTATGGCTACACCTTC.

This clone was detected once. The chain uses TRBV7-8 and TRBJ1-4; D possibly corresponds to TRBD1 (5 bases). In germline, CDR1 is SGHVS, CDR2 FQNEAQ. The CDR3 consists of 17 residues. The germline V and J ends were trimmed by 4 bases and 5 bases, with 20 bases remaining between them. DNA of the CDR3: TGTGCCAGCAGCTCGTTCCGGGACCTAGGACTCAATGAAAAACTGTTTTTT. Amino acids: CASSSFRDLGLNEKLFF.

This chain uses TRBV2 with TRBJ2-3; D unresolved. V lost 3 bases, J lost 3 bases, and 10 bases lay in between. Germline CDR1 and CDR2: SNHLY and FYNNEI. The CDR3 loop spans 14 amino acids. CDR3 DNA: TGTGCCAGCAGTGAGTGGGGAAGGACAGATACGCAGTATTTT. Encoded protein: CASSEWGRTDTQYF.

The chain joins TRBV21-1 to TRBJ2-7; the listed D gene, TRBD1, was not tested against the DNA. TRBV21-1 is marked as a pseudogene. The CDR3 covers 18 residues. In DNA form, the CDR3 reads TGTGCCAGCACCACACACCTACGGGGGACAGGTATTACCTACGAGCAGTACTTC. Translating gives CASTTHLRGTGITYEQYF.

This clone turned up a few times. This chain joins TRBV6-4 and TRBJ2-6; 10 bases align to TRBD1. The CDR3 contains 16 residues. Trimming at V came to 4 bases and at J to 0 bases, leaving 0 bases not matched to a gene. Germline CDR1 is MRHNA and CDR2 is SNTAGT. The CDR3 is CASSGTGGSGANVLTF. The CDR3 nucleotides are TGTGCCAGCAGTGGGACAGGGGGCTCTGGGGCCAACGTCCTGACTTTC.